This T cell receptor beta chain emerged from a study of OX40 agonist ivuxolimab in advanced cancers. For context, the study as a whole: Ivuxolimab was a fully human IgG2 agonistic monoclonal antibody targeting the costimulatory receptor OX40 (CD134). Intravenous ivuxolimab was administered to patients every 2 weeks at six dose levels: 0.01, 0.1, 0.3, 1.5, 3 and 10 mg/kg. Patients were allowed to have had prior anti-PD-1, anti-PD-L1 or anti-CTLA-4 therapy, and approximately 40% of the dose-escalation patients had been treated with checkpoint inhibitors. Peripheral TCRbeta sequencing was intended to test whether TCR sequence diversity was altered and clonal T-cell expansion was caused by ivuxolimab. The monotherapy dose-escalation portion (N ≈ 52 patients) of the phase I ivuxolimab trial is reported in the paper. Three dose-escalation patients achieved partial responses, one with hepatocellular carcinoma and two with cutaneous melanoma. In the dose-escalation cohort, more than 75% of patients were male, and the mean age was approximately 60 years, with a range of roughly 23 to 85. Among the roughly 50 dose-escalation patients, about 19 had hepatocellular carcinoma, roughly 15 melanoma, 9 renal cell carcinoma and 9 head and neck cancer.

On this clone itself: The clone's antigen remains unknown. Base qualities are not at hand, and no much larger clone is one base apart.

The paper's findings and limits, for the study overall: The antigen specificity of the peripheral T cells that underwent clonal expansion was not determined. In the 0.1-3.0 mg/kg groups, partial responders had among the lowest normalized peripheral clonal expansion, particularly in CD8+ T cells. After ivuxolimab, CD8+ T cells had more expanded clones than CD4+ T cells on average. Clonal expansion of both CD4+ and CD8+ blood T cells was observed from baseline to week 6 at doses 0.1 to 3.0 mg/kg. Low levels of normalized T-cell clonal expansion were also shown by some nonresponding patients.

For sequencing of the TCRbeta CDR3 region, genomic DNA was extracted from the sorted cells. TCRbeta CDR3 regions were sequenced using the immunoSEQ Assay. Drawn from immuneACCESS, this table holds only the in-frame rearrangements with V and J called that TCRdb kept. Clones are partly lost; checked studies trace under half to an unresolved V gene and leave the rest unexplained. The sample has about 98,000 clones on record, 87% of them singletons. The ten most abundant clones make up approximately 0.49% of the sample. The trial excluded patients who had a history of autoimmune disease or were on systemic immunosuppression. Peripheral blood for TCR sequencing was drawn from every dose cohort at baseline, at cycle 4 day 1 and at cycle 7 day 1. Samples came from an open-label, multicenter, first-in-human phase I dose-escalation trial of ivuxolimab. The trial enrolled adults with locally advanced or metastatic head and neck squamous cell, hepatocellular, melanoma or renal cell carcinoma. Before TCR sequencing, CD4+ T cells and CD8+ T cells from peripheral blood were sorted into separate populations.

The trim is 0 bases for V and 2 bases for J, with a gap of 17 bases between the germline ends. For CDR1 and CDR2, the germline V gene lists SGDLS and YYNGEE. From its cysteine to its phenylalanine, the CDR3 spans 17 amino acids. Left in the record is the CDR3 DNA by itself, 51 bases read in frame from the first base. The chain joins TRBV9 to TRBJ2-5; 7 matching bases give a weak D call of TRBD2. The sample here was CD4+ or CD8+ T cells sorted from blood, taken in a trial of the OX40 agonist ivuxolimab. The sequence came from an adult with an advanced solid tumor such as melanoma, head and neck, liver or kidney cancer. The CDR3 region: CASSVGTSGGLQETQYF. The DNA sequence is TGTGCCAGCAGCGTAGGGACTAGTGGGGGCTTACAAGAGACCCAGTACTTC. The CDR3, completed at both ends by the reference TRBV9 and TRBJ2-5 genes, gives the full variable domain DSGVTQTPKHLITATGQRVTLRCSPRSGDLSVYWYQQSLDQGLQFLIQYYNGEERAKGNILERFSAQQFPDLHSELNLSSLELGDSALYFCASSVGTSGGLQETQYFGPGTRLLVL.